The 28 T cell receptor beta chains below all came from one sample that was sequenced in a study of siplizumab effects on memory and regulatory T cells. The table came from immunoSEQ multiplex PCR; TCRdb's copy has only in-frame clones and leaves some out. The data show some 65,000 clones, with approximately 89% seen just once and more than 1.5% held by the top ten. Material: Tregs sorted from blood. These receptor sequences come from a human donor in good health.

The rearrangement joins TRBV5-1 to TRBJ1-1; a possible D gene is TRBD1 (5 bases). The CDR3 is made up of 15 amino acids. Germline loops: CDR1 SGHRS, CDR2 YFSETQ. The V end lost 0 bases, the J end lost 0 bases, and 9 bases lay between the germline ends. The DNA for the CDR3 is TGCGCCAGCAGCTTGGCCTTACAGGTGAACACTGAAGCTTTCTTT. Amino acid sequence: CASSLALQVNTEAFF. Together with reference TRBV5-1 and TRBJ1-1, the CDR3 gives the full variable domain: KAGVTQTPRYLIKTRGQQVTLSCSPISGHRSVSWYQQTPGQGLQFLFEYFSETQRNKGNFPGRFSGRQFSNSRSEMNVSTLELGDSALYLCASSLALQVNTEAFFGQGTRLTVV.

V is TRBV5-6 and J is TRBJ2-7; 10 bases fit TRBD1. Germline CDR1 reads SGHDT; CDR2 reads YYEEEE. With V trimmed by 0 bases and J by 2 bases, 2 bases remained unmatched. The CDR3 is 15 residues long. CDR3 DNA sequence: TGTGCCAGCAGCTTGGTGGGACAGGGGACCTACGAGCAGTACTTC. This encodes CASSLVGQGTYEQYF.

This sequence joins TRBV29-1 and TRBJ2-1; 9 bases are a match to TRBD1. After removal of 6 bases from V and 7 bases from J, the junction contained 4 bases not matched to a gene. Germline V gene lookup returns CDR1 SQVTM and CDR2 ANQGSEA. There are 12 residues in the CDR3. This CDR3 is CSVGTGSNEQFF. The CDR3 DNA reads as TGCAGCGTGGGGACAGGGTCGAATGAGCAGTTCTTC.

This clone was seen a single time. The chain couples TRBV4-1 to TRBJ2-2, with a possible D match to TRBD1 (6 bases). CDR3 length: 18 amino acids. Per germline, CDR1 MGHRA and CDR2 YSYEKL. V gave up 4 bases and J gave up 4 bases, with 22 bases separating them. The CDR3, as DNA: TGCGCCAGCAGCCCCGTCGCAGCAGGGACACGACTCACCGGGGAGCTGTTTTTT. Its protein product is CASSPVAAGTRLTGELFF.

The table lists this clone with a few counts. The V gene is TRBV7-2, the J gene TRBJ2-3; 8 bases are shared with TRBD2. Germline V gene data show CDR1 as SGHTA and CDR2 as FQGNSA. The V gene end was trimmed by 4 bases and the J gene end by 13 bases; junction bases not matched to a gene: 19. The CDR3 spans 16 residues. DNA of the CDR3: TGTGCCAGCAGCTCATCCTCCGGGGGGGTACGCAACGCGGAGTATTTT. It codes for CASSSSSGGVRNAEYF.

The rearrangement uses TRBV19 and TRBJ2-2, with a tentative D call TRBD1 (5 bases). Trimming pared 2 bases from V and 4 bases from J, leaving 11 bases between. The germline CDR1 and CDR2 sequences are LNHDA and SQIVND (reference sequence). This CDR3 is 15 amino acids long. The CDR3 DNA follows: TGTGCCAGTAGTATAAGAAGGACAAGCACCGGGGAGCTGTTTTTT. As protein: CASSIRRTSTGELFF.

This chain links TRBV30 with TRBJ2-3, with 8 bases fitting TRBD2. The junction had 0 bases not matched to a gene; V was cut back by 5 bases and J by 8 bases. The CDR3 runs 10 residues. CDR1 is GTSNPN and CDR2 is SVGIG in the germline V gene (reference sequence). The CDR3 loop reads CAWGLATQYF. The CDR3 nucleotides read TGTGCCTGGGGACTAGCTACGCAGTATTTT. Combining the CDR3 with reference TRBV30 and TRBJ2-3 gives the whole variable domain SQTIHQWPATLVQPVGSPLSLECTVEGTSNPNLYWYRQAAGRGLQLLFYSVGIGQISSEVPQNLSASRPQDRQFILSSKKLLLSDSGFYLCAWGLATQYFGPGTRLTVL.

The chain joins TRBV28 to TRBJ1-1; no firm D call. Trimming shortened V by 3 bases and J by 6 bases, and 14 bases separated the two germline ends. This CDR3 is 14 amino acids long. Germline V CDR1 and CDR2: MDHEN, SYDVKM. CDR3 sequence (DNA): TGTGCCAGCAGTTTGGAGGCCCGACGGGCTGAAGCTTTCTTT. Encoded protein: CASSLEARRAEAFF.

This rearrangement joins TRBV9 to TRBJ1-5, with D tentatively TRBD1 (5 bases). V lost 2 bases and J 0 bases, leaving 9 bases between the germline ends. The CDR3 has 15 residues. Germline V gene lookup returns CDR1 SGDLS and CDR2 YYNGEE. The CDR3 sequence is CASSVTAYSNQPQHF. DNA for the CDR3: TGTGCCAGCAGCGTGACAGCTTATAGCAATCAGCCCCAGCATTTT.

The chain uses TRBV7-8 and TRBJ2-2; D is ambiguous. The CDR3 contains 13 residues. V shed 2 bases and J shed 5 bases, with 6 bases lying between them. Germline CDR1 is SGHVS and CDR2 is FQNEAQ. The DNA for the CDR3 is TGTGCCAGCAGCTTACGCGGTACCGGGGAGCTGTTTTTT. As protein: CASSLRGTGELFF. The whole variable domain, filled in from reference TRBV7-8 and TRBJ2-2, reads GAGVSQSPRYKVAKRGQDVALRCDPISGHVSLFWYQQALGQGPEFLTYFQNEAQLDKSGLPSDRFFAERPEGSVSTLKIQRTQQEDSAVYLCASSLRGTGELFFGEGSRLTVL.

This sequence joins TRBV20-1 and TRBJ2-7; D is ambiguous. The CDR3 sequence is 11 residues long. CDR1 and CDR2 (germline): DFQATT, SNEGSKA (reference sequence). V lost 6 bases to trimming and J lost 4 bases, with 10 bases between them. This CDR3 is CSAPLGYEQYF. As DNA, the CDR3 is TGCAGTGCCCCTCTGGGATACGAGCAGTACTTC.

The gene calls are TRBV11-3 and TRBJ2-7, with 10 bases lining up with TRBD1. The ends lost 4 bases at V and 6 bases at J; junction bases unmatched: 0. There are 12 residues in the CDR3. From germline, CDR1 is SGHNT and CDR2 YENEEA. The CDR3 reads CASSWDRGEQYF. CDR3 sequence (DNA): TGTGCCAGCAGCTGGGACAGGGGCGAGCAGTACTTC.

The rearrangement joins TRBV14 to TRBJ1-1; D is undetermined. The CDR3 covers 15 residues. In germline, CDR1 is SGHDN, CDR2 FVKESK. The V end lost 2 bases, the J end lost 1 base, and 11 bases lay between the germline ends. The CDR3 region is CASSQYSRTNTEAFF. For the CDR3, the DNA is TGTGCCAGCAGCCAATATTCCAGGACGAACACTGAAGCTTTCTTT.

The rearrangement uses TRBV29-1 and TRBJ1-2, with D hard to call. The germline V gene has CDR1 SQVTM and CDR2 ANQGSEA. V was clipped by 1 base and J by 1 base, with 13 bases between them. The CDR3 consists of 15 residues. The CDR3 here is CSVEVAKGINYGYTF. In nucleotides, the CDR3 is TGCAGCGTTGAAGTCGCCAAGGGAATTAACTATGGCTACACCTTC.

V usage is TRBV2 and J usage is TRBJ2-7, with unresolved D. Germline V CDR1 and CDR2: SNHLY, FYNNEI. The V end lost 3 bases, the J end lost 6 bases, and 12 bases lay between the germline ends. The CDR3 is 13 amino acids. CDR3 sequence (DNA): TGTGCCAGCAGTGAGGAGAGACGGGTCGAGCAGTACTTC. Translation gives CASSEERRVEQYF. Together with reference TRBV2 and TRBJ2-7, the CDR3 gives the full variable domain: EPEVTQTPSHQVTQMGQEVILRCVPISNHLYFYWYRQILGQKVEFLVSFYNNEISEKSEIFDDQFSVERPDGSNFTLKIRSTKLEDSAMYFCASSEERRVEQYFGPGTRLTVT.

CDR3 nucleotide sequence: TGTGCCAGCAGCGGGACCCCACGCGGCTATGGCTACACCTTC. Translating it yields CASSGTPRGYGYTF. The gene calls are TRBV5-5 and TRBJ1-2; the D gene is possibly TRBD1 (5 bases). Germline V lookup: CDR1 SGHKS, CDR2 YYEKEE (reference sequence). The CDR3 is 14 amino acids. The V and J ends lost 4 bases and 4 bases respectively, with 14 bases between them.

The V gene is TRBV27, the J gene TRBJ2-7; 11 positions agree with TRBD1. The CDR3 totals 15 residues. Germline CDR1 reads MNHEY; CDR2 reads SMNVEV (reference sequence). Trimming cost V 6 bases and J 9 bases; bases outside gene matches: 13. This chain's CDR3 is CASRPIGTGGGRQYF. The CDR3 coding sequence is TGTGCCAGCAGGCCGATCGGGACAGGGGGAGGAAGGCAGTACTTC.

The rearrangement links TRBV10-2 to TRBJ2-2; D is undetermined. This CDR3 has 13 residues. Trimming stripped 7 bases from V and 0 bases from J, with 6 bases between. CDR1 is WSHSY and CDR2 is SAAADI in the germline V gene. The CDR3 reads CASKPTNTGELFF. The CDR3 DNA reads TGCGCCAGCAAACCGACGAACACCGGGGAGCTGTTTTTT.

This chain links TRBV5-4 with TRBJ1-2, with TRBD1 matching 8 bases. Germline V gene sequence: CDR1 SGHNT, CDR2 YYREEE (reference sequence). With 6 bases clipped from V and 5 bases from J, the junction kept 6 bases outside the gene matches. CDR3 length: 13 amino acids. The CDR3 reads CASNLQGAYGYTF. The CDR3 region has the DNA TGTGCCAGCAACCTTCAGGGGGCTTATGGCTACACCTTC.

This sequence joins TRBV28 and TRBJ2-7; D is perhaps TRBD2 (5 bases). The CDR3 covers 15 residues. CDR1 is MDHEN and CDR2 is SYDVKM in the germline V gene. With 2 bases removed from V and 0 bases from J, the gap between germline ends came to 11 bases. The CDR3 region has the DNA TGTGCCAGCAGTTTAGTGGGAGCCAGCTCCTACGAGCAGTACTTC. Protein sequence: CASSLVGASSYEQYF.

The chain recombines TRBV28 with TRBJ2-7, with 7 bases matching TRBD2. After removal of 6 bases from V and 3 bases from J, the junction contained 8 bases not matched to a gene. Per the germline V gene, CDR1 is MDHEN and CDR2 is SYDVKM. This CDR3 is 14 amino acids long. This chain's CDR3 is CASRKGLPNYEQYF. CDR3 coding DNA: TGTGCCAGCAGGAAGGGACTACCTAACTACGAGCAGTACTTC.

The chain has TRBV4-2 and TRBJ2-7; maybe TRBD1 (6 bases). The V end lost 1 base, the J end lost 3 bases, and 13 bases lay between the germline ends. There are 15 residues in the CDR3. The germline V gene encodes CDR1 LGHNA and CDR2 YNFKEQ. The CDR3 DNA reads TGTGCCAGCAGCCAAGGGGGACATATCCTCTACGAGCAGTACTTC. It encodes CASSQGGHILYEQYF.

The J gene is TRBJ1-5, the V gene TRBV6-5; no clear D gene. The CDR3 is 13 amino acids. Per the germline V gene, CDR1 is MNHEY and CDR2 is SVGAGI. This chain's CDR3 is CATSLESNQPQHF. The CDR3 nucleotides read TGTGCTACATCACTGGAGAGCAATCAGCCCCAGCATTTT.

This rearrangement joins TRBV7-6 to TRBJ2-5; tentatively, D is TRBD1 (6 bases). Germline lookup yields CDR1 SGHVS and CDR2 FNYEAQ. Trimming left V 0 bases short and J 9 bases short, with 11 bases between. This CDR3 contains 13 residues. CDR3 coding DNA: TGTGCCAGCAGCTTAGCTCAGGGGATGCCCCAGTACTTC. This gives the protein CASSLAQGMPQYF.

This rearrangement joins TRBV7-2 to TRBJ2-2; possible D gene TRBD2, 5 bases. The V and J ends lost 5 bases and 1 base respectively, with 11 bases between them. This CDR3 comprises 15 residues. Germline lookup yields CDR1 SGHTA and CDR2 FQGNSA. The CDR3 DNA reads as TGTGCCAGCAGCCGGAGGCGCGGGAACACCGGGGAGCTGTTTTTT. It yields the protein CASSRRRGNTGELFF.

V gene TRBV15 combines with J gene TRBJ1-2; D not resolved. Germline assignment: CDR1 LNHNV and CDR2 YYDKDF (reference sequence). Trimming took 0 bases from V and 5 from J, leaving 16 bases between them. This CDR3 comprises 16 residues. Here the CDR3 reads CATSRDPRKYLYGYTF. CDR3 sequence (DNA): TGTGCCACCAGCAGAGATCCTAGAAAGTATCTGTATGGCTACACCTTC.

V and J are TRBV11-3 and TRBJ2-5, with TRBD2 matching 10 bases. The germline gives CDR1 SGHNT, CDR2 YENEEA. V gave up 6 bases and J gave up 4 bases; unmatched junction bases: 2. The CDR3 has 13 amino acids. CDR3 in DNA: TGTGCCAGCAGACTAGCGGGACCAGAGACCCAGTACTTC. This gives the protein CASRLAGPETQYF.

The chain carries TRBV30 and TRBJ2-3, with D perhaps TRBD1 or TRBD2 (5 bases each). The CDR3 runs 14 residues. Germline CDR1 and CDR2: GTSNPN and SVGIG (reference sequence). The germline V and J ends were trimmed by 5 bases and 2 bases, with 14 bases remaining between them. This CDR3 reads CAWGRGPDTDTQYF. CDR3 nucleotide sequence: TGTGCCTGGGGACGGGGACCAGACACAGATACGCAGTATTTT.